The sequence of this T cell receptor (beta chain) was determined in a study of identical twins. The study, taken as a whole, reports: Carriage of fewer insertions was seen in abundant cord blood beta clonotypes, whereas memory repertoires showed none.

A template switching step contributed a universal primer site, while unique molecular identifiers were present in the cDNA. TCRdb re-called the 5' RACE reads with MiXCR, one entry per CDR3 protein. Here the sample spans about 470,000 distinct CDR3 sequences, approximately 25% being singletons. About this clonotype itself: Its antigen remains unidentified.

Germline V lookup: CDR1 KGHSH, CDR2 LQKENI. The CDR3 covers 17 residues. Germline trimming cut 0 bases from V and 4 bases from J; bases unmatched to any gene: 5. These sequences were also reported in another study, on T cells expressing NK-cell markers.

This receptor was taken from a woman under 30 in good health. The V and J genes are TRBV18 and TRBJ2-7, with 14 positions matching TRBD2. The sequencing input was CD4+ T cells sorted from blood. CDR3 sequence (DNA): TGTGCCAGCTCACCACCCGGGACTAGCGGGAGACTGTACGAGCAGTACTTC. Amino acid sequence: CASSPPGTSGRLYEQYF. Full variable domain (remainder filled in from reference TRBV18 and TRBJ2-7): NAGVMQNPRHLVRRRGQEARLRCSPMKGHSHVYWYRQLPEEGLKFMVYLQKENIIDESGMPKERFSAEFPKEGPSILRIQQVVRGDSAAYFCASSPPGTSGRLYEQYFGPGTRLTVT.